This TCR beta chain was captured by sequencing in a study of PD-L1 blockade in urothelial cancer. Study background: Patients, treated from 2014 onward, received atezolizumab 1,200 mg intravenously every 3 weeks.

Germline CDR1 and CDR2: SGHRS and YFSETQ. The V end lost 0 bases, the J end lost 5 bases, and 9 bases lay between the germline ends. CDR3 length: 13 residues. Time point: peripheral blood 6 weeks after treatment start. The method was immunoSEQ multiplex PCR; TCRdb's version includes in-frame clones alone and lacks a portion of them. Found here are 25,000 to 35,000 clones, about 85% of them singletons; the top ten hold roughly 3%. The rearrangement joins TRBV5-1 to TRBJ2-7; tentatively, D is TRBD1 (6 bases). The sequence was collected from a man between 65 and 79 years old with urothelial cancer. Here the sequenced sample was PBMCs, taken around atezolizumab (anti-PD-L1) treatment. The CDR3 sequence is CASSLDRAHEQYF. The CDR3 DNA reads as TGCGCCAGCAGCTTGGACAGGGCCCACGAGCAGTACTTC.